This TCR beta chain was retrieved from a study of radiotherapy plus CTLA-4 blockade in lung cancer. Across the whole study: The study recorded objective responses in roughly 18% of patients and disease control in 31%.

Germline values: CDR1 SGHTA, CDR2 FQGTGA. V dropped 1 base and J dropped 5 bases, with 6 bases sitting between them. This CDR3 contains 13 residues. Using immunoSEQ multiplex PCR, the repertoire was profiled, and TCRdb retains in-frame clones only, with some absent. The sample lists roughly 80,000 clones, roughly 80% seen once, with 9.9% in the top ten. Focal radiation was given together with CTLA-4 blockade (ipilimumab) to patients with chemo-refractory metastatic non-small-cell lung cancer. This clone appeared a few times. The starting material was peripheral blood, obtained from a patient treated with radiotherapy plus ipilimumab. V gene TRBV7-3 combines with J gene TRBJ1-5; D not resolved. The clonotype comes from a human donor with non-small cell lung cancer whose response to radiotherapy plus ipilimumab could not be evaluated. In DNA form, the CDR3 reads TGTGCCAGCAGCTTAATGTCGGATCAGCCCCAGCATTTT. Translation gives CASSLMSDQPQHF.